One and the same sample provided the 20 T cell receptor beta chains below, sequenced in a study of post-analysis software for immune sequencing data. The study's findings and limits: Patients showed TRBV5-6, TRBV5-1 and TRBV20-1 among a few TRBV segments more frequent than in controls.

Which antigens these TCRs recognize remains unknown. The authors incorporated unique molecular identifiers into the TCR beta cDNA libraries. TCRdb called the PCR reads again in MiXCR, with one record for every CDR3 protein. The data show roughly 700,000 distinct CDR3 sequences, with approximately 30% seen just once and roughly 0.54% held by the top ten. Sequencing was done on a sample of blood. The receptors were gathered from a girl between 5 and 17 years old with multiple sclerosis.

This clonotype was detected a few times. This chain connects TRBV29-1 to TRBJ1-2; perhaps TRBD1 as D (5 bases). Germline CDR1 is SQVTM and CDR2 is ANQGSEA. V was shortened by 2 bases and J by 5 bases, with 15 bases between the two germline ends. There are 14 residues in the CDR3. CDR3 region: CSVELEGERYGYTF. The CDR3 DNA is TGCAGCGTTGAACTGGAAGGGGAGCGGTATGGCTACACCTTC.

The V call is TRBV12-3 or TRBV12-4, the J call TRBJ2-4; D possibly corresponds to TRBD1 (5 bases). V lost 3 bases, J lost 1 base, and 16 bases lay in between. The CDR3 is 17 amino acids. The chain's CDR3 is CASSLDVGLGAKNIQYF. The CDR3 nucleotides are TGTGCCAGCAGTTTGGACGTGGGGCTGGGGGCCAAAAACATTCAGTACTTC.

This chain joins TRBV11-2 and TRBJ2-1; D gene unclear. The V gene lost 5 bases and the J gene lost 5 bases, with 10 bases spanning the gap. The CDR3 covers 13 residues. CDR1 is SGHAT, CDR2 FQNNGV, per germline. As DNA, the CDR3 is TGTGCCAGCAGCCCAAGAGATCACAATGAGCAGTTCTTC. Its translation: CASSPRDHNEQFF.

This chain uses TRBV6-2 or TRBV6-3 with TRBJ2-7; D unclear. CDR3 length equals 14 residues. The germline V gene encodes CDR1 MNHEY and CDR2 SVGEGT. Trimming stripped 5 bases from V and 0 bases from J, with 11 bases between. The CDR3 spells CASSAQSSSYEQYF. In nucleotides, the CDR3 is TGTGCCAGCAGTGCTCAGTCTTCCTCCTACGAGCAGTACTTC.

The rearrangement links TRBV7-9 to TRBJ2-6; possible D gene TRBD1, 6 bases. The CDR3 consists of 17 residues. Trimming left V 1 base short and J 2 bases short, with 12 bases between. Germline lookup yields CDR1 SEHNR and CDR2 FQNEAQ (reference sequence). DNA of the CDR3: TGTGCCAGCAGCTTAGTTACAGGGTCTACTGGGGCCAACGTCCTGACTTTC. Translated: CASSLVTGSTGANVLTF.

In its sample, this clonotype was seen a few times. The chain carries TRBV5-1 and TRBJ1-2; TRBD1 matches 8 bases. In germline, CDR1 is SGHRS, CDR2 YFSETQ. The J segment lost 6 bases and the V segment lost 6 bases, leaving 10 bases of the junction unmatched. The CDR3 contains 14 residues. The CDR3 DNA is TGCGCCAGCACCAAGTGGCCGACAGGGGATGGCTACACCTTC. This codes for CASTKWPTGDGYTF.

J is TRBJ2-5 and V is TRBV28; D is unclear. V lost 8 bases to trimming and J lost 5 bases, with 18 bases between them. Germline loops: CDR1 MDHEN, CDR2 SYDVKM. The CDR3 loop spans 14 amino acids. CDR3: CASLSQSGSETQYF. The CDR3 DNA follows: TGTGCCAGCCTCAGTCAGAGTGGCTCGGAGACCCAGTACTTC.

CDR3 region: CASRGVAGSLGQFF. DNA for the CDR3: TGTGCCAGCAGAGGAGTAGCGGGGTCGTTGGGGCAGTTCTTC. V and J are TRBV6-2 or TRBV6-3 and TRBJ2-1; 8 nucleotides agree with TRBD2. V lost 6 bases to trimming and J lost 12 bases; unmatched junction nucleotides: 13. CDR1 and CDR2 from the germline V gene are MNHEY and SVGEGT. The CDR3 loop spans 14 amino acids.

To note about this clonotype: Compared with germline, one end of the junction differs, possibly owing to a read error. V and J are TRBV29-1 and TRBJ1-4, with 7 bases matching TRBD1. Germline assignment: CDR1 SQVTM and CDR2 ANQGSEA. The CDR3 runs to 13 residues. CDR3 protein: CSVKQGPHEKRFF. The CDR3, as DNA: TGCAGCGTTAAACAGGGGCCCCATGAAAAACGGTTTTTT.

This clonotype was detected only a few times. The V gene is TRBV10-3, the J gene TRBJ1-4; D is perhaps TRBD1 (5 bases). The length of the CDR3 is 13 residues. Germline V gene lookup returns CDR1 ENHRY and CDR2 SYGVKD. V shed 7 bases and J shed 4 bases, with 10 bases lying between them. The CDR3 here is CAITRGDNEKLFF. For the CDR3, the DNA is TGTGCCATCACCCGAGGGGATAATGAAAAACTGTTTTTT.

About this clonotype itself: The germline gene is not matched at one end of the junction; a read error may be the cause. V usage is TRBV5-1 and J usage is TRBJ2-7; D not resolved. This CDR3 has 12 residues. The germline gives CDR1 SGHRS, CDR2 YFSETQ. The CDR3 coding sequence is TGCGCCAACAGCGAAGGCCTCTACGAGCAGTACTTC. It specifies CANSEGLYEQYF.

This clonotype was observed a few times. The chain joins TRBV5-5 to TRBJ2-5, with 7 bases aligning to TRBD1. V lost 4 bases, J lost 1 base, and 7 bases stayed unmatched. Per germline, CDR1 SGHKS and CDR2 YYEKEE (reference sequence). This CDR3 is 15 amino acids long. The CDR3 region has the DNA TGTGCCAGCAGCCAGAAGGACAGGAGCCAAGAGACCCAGTACTTC. It translates to CASSQKDRSQETQYF.

The chain is built from TRBV6-1 and TRBJ1-2; TRBD1 is a possible D gene (6 bases). Germline CDR1 reads MNHNS; CDR2 reads SASEGT. This CDR3 spans 16 amino acids. The V end was cut by 0 bases, the J end by 4 bases, with 15 bases between. The CDR3 DNA reads as TGTGCCAGCAGTGAAGCGCTTCGGGGGGCCGGCTATGGCTACACCTTC. This gives the protein CASSEALRGAGYGYTF.

This clonotype was seen only once. The chain links TRBV3-1 to TRBJ2-2, with D unclear. Germline V gene data show CDR1 as LGHDT and CDR2 as YNNKEL (reference sequence). The CDR3 is 13 amino acids. V was trimmed by 1 base and J by 7 bases, leaving 7 bases between them. The CDR3 region is CASSQAYSGELFF. The CDR3 nucleotides are TGTGCCAGCAGCCAAGCGTATAGCGGGGAGCTGTTTTTT.

Worth noting for this clonotype: A much larger clone differs by one base, so this may be a read error. This rearrangement joins TRBV29-1 to TRBJ2-1; D call uncertain. Trimming cost V 4 bases and J 10 bases, with 11 bases left between them. Germline CDR1 reads SQVTM; CDR2 reads ANQGSEA. This CDR3 has 11 residues. The CDR3 DNA reads as TGCAGCGTTGGAACAGCATACGAGCAGTTCTTC. Protein product: CSVGTAYEQFF.

The chain couples TRBV14 to TRBJ2-5; unclear D gene. The end of the DNA fits TRBJ2-7 better, so the J call may be wrong. This CDR3 comprises 13 residues. The V gene's germline CDR1 is SGHDN and CDR2 FVKESK. As DNA, the CDR3 is TGTGCCAGCAGCCAAGATCTGGTGGGCGAGCAGTACTTC. Translated: CASSQDLVGEQYF.

The CDR3, as DNA: TGTGCCAGCAGCTTTAGCGGGGCCCTCAGAGATACGCAGTATTTT. Translation: CASSFSGALRDTQYF. The genes are TRBV7-2 and TRBJ2-3, with 8 nucleotides matching TRBD2. The CDR3 runs 15 residues. Trimming removed 3 bases from V and 5 bases from J; junction bases left unmatched: 7. CDR1 and CDR2 from the germline V gene are SGHTA and FQGNSA.

The table lists this clonotype with many counts. CDR3 loop: CSAPLGRALLGQFF. The CDR3 DNA follows: TGCAGTGCCCCCTTGGGGAGGGCGCTCCTCGGGCAGTTCTTC. The chain couples TRBV20-1 to TRBJ2-1, with 7 bases fitting TRBD2. Germline values: CDR1 DFQATT, CDR2 SNEGSKA (reference sequence). This CDR3 is 14 amino acids long. V lost 6 bases, J lost 12 bases, and 17 bases stayed unmatched.

This clonotype has just a few counts. The CDR3 is CASNILPPGTEAFF. The CDR3 DNA sequence: TGTGCCAGCAATATACTCCCCCCGGGAACTGAAGCTTTCTTT. V usage is TRBV2 and J usage is TRBJ1-1, with D unresolved. The CDR3 consists of 14 residues. V was clipped by 7 bases and J by 5 bases, with 17 bases between them. Germline CDR1 reads SNHLY; CDR2 reads FYNNEI.

The rearrangement links TRBV20-1 to TRBJ2-7; the D call may be TRBD1 or TRBD2 (5 bases each). V gave up 1 base and J gave up 6 bases, with 10 bases separating them. This CDR3 has 12 amino acids. The germline V gene encodes CDR1 DFQATT and CDR2 SNEGSKA (reference sequence). The CDR3 DNA sequence: TGCAGTGCTAGAGTGGCAGGGACCGAGCAGTACTTC. Its protein is CSARVAGTEQYF.